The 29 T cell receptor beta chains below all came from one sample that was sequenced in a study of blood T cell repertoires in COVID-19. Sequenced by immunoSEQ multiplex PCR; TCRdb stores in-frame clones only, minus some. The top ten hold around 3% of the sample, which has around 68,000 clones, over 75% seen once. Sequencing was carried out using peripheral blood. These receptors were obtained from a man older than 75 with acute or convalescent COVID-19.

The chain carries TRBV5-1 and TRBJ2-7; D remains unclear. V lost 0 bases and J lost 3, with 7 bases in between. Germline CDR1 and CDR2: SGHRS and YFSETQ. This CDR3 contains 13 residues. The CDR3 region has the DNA TGCGCCAGCAGCTTGGCAGTGAACTACGAGCAGTACTTC. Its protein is CASSLAVNYEQYF. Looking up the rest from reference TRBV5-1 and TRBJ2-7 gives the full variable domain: KAGVTQTPRYLIKTRGQQVTLSCSPISGHRSVSWYQQTPGQGLQFLFEYFSETQRNKGNFPGRFSGRQFSNSRSEMNVSTLELGDSALYLCASSLAVNYEQYFGPGTRLTVT.

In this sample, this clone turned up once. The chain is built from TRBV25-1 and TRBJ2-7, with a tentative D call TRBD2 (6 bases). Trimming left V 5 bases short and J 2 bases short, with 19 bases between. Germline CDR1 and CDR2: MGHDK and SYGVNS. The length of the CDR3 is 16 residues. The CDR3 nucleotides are TGTGCCAGCAGTTCAATGATCGGAGGGGTCACCTACGAGCAGTACTTC. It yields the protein CASSSMIGGVTYEQYF.

CDR3 nucleotide sequence: TGCGCCAGCAGCAGCAGCGGGAGGGCTAGCACAGATACGCAGTATTTT. Translating it yields CASSSSGRASTDTQYF. The chain carries TRBV5-1 and TRBJ2-3, with 10 bases matching TRBD2. Trimming took 4 bases from V and 0 from J; bases not matched to a gene: 5. CDR1 SGHRS and CDR2 YFSETQ come from the germline V gene. CDR3 length: 16 residues.

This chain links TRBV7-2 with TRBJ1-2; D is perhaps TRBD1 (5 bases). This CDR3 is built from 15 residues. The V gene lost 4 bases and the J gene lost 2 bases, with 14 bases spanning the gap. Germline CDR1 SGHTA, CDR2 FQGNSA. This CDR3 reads CASSSRTRSNYGYTF. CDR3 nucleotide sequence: TGTGCCAGCAGCTCACGGACACGGAGCAACTATGGCTACACCTTC.

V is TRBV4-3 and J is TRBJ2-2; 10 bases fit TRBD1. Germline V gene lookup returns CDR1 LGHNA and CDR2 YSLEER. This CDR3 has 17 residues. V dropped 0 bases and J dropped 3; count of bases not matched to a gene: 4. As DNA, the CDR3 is TGCGCCAGCAGCCAAGAGGGGGGACAGGGGTACACCGGGGAGCTGTTTTTT. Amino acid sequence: CASSQEGGQGYTGELFF.

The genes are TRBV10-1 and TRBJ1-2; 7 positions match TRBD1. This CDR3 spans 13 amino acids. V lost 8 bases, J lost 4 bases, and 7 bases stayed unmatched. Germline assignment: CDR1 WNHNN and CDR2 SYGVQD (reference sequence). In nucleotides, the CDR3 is TGCGCCAGCCCAGGGGGTCTCGGCTATGGCTACACCTTC. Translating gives CASPGGLGYGYTF.

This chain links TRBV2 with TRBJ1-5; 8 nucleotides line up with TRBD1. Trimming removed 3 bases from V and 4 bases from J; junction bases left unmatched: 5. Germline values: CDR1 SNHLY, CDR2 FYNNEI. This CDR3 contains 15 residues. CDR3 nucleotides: TGTGCCAGCAGTGAGGAGACAGGGGAGAATCAGCCCCAGCATTTT. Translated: CASSEETGENQPQHF.

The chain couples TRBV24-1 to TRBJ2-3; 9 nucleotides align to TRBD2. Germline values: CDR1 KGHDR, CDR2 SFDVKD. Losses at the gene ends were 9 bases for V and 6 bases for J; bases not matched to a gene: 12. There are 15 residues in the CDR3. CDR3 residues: CATGPSGRSRDTQYF. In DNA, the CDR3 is TGTGCCACCGGACCAAGCGGGAGGTCCCGTGATACGCAGTATTTT.

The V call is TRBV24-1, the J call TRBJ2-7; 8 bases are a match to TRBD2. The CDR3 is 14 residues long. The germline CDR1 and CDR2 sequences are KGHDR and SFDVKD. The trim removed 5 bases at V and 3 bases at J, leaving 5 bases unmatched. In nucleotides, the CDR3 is TGTGCCACCAGTGGCCCGGGAGGGATCTACGAGCAGTACTTC. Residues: CATSGPGGIYEQYF.

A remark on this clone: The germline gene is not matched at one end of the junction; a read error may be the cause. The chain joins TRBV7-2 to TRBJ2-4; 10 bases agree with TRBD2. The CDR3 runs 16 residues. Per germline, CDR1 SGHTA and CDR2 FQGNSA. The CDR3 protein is CAGSLTPRTSGNIQYF. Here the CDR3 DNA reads TGTGCCGGCAGCTTAACCCCCCGGACTAGCGGAAACATTCAGTACTTC.

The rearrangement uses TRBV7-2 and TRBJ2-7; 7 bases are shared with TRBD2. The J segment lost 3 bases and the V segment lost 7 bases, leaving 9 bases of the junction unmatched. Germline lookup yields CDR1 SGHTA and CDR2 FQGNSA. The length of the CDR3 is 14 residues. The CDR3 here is CASTTRGGSYEQYF. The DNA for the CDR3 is TGTGCCAGCACAACCCGAGGCGGGAGCTACGAGCAGTACTTC.

CDR3 DNA sequence: TGCAGCGTTGAGGGAGGGGTTATCTACGAGCAGTACTTC. It yields the protein CSVEGGVIYEQYF. This chain connects TRBV29-1 to TRBJ2-7; TRBD2 matches 7 bases. Germline V CDR1 and CDR2: SQVTM, ANQGSEA. The V segment lost 3 bases and the J segment 3 bases; nucleotides outside the gene matches: 5. This CDR3 spans 13 amino acids.

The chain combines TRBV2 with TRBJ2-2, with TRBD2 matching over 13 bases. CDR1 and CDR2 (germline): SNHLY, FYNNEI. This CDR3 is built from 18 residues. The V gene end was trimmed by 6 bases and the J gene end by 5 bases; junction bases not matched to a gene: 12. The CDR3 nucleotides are TGTGCCAGCAGCCTACGAGGACTAGCGGGAGTGGATACCGGGGAGCTGTTTTTT. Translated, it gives CASSLRGLAGVDTGELFF.

CDR3 DNA: TGTGCCAGCACCGACCCAGGGGGTAATTCACCCCTCCACTTT. Amino acids: CASTDPGGNSPLHF. The V call is TRBV2, the J call TRBJ1-6; 7 nucleotides agree with TRBD1. CDR1 is SNHLY and CDR2 is FYNNEI in the germline V gene. CDR3 length: 14 residues. Trimming cost V 7 bases and J 6 bases; bases outside gene matches: 6.

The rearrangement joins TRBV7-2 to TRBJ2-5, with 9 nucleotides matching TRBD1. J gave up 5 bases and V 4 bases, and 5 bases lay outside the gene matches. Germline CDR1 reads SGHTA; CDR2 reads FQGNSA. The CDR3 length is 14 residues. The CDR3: CASSSDRGEETQYF. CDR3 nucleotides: TGTGCCAGCAGCTCCGACAGGGGGGAGGAGACCCAGTACTTC.

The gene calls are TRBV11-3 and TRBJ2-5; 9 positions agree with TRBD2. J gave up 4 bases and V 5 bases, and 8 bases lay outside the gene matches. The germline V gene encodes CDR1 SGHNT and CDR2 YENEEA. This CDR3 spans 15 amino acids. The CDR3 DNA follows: TGTGCCAGCAGCCAGGGACTAGCTGCAGGAGAGACCCAGTACTTC. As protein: CASSQGLAAGETQYF.

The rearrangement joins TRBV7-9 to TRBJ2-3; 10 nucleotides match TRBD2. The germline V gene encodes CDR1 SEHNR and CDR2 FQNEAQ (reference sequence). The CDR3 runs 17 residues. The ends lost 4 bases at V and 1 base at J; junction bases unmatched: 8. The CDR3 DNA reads TGTGCCAGCAGCTACCCCGGGCTAGCGGGAGGCACAGATACGCAGTATTTT. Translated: CASSYPGLAGGTDTQYF. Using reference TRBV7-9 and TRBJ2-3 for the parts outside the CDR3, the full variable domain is DTGVSQNPRHKITKRGQNVTFRCDPISEHNRLYWYRQTLGQGPEFLTYFQNEAQLEKSRLLSDRFSAERPKGSFSTLEIQRTEQGDSAMYLCASSYPGLAGGTDTQYFGPGTRLTVL.

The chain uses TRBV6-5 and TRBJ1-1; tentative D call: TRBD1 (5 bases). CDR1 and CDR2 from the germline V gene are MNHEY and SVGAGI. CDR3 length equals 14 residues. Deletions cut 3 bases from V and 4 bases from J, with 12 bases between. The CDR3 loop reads CASSYRRGGTEAFF. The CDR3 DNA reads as TGTGCCAGCAGTTATCGACGGGGGGGCACTGAAGCTTTCTTT.

The CDR3 spells CASSKDHYGTGGRGNTIYF. The CDR3 nucleotides read TGCGCCAGCAGCAAAGACCACTATGGGACAGGGGGCAGAGGAAACACCATATATTTT. This rearrangement joins TRBV5-1 to TRBJ1-3; 12 positions match TRBD1. Germline V gene sequence: CDR1 SGHRS, CDR2 YFSETQ. The CDR3 runs 19 residues. Trimming took 4 bases from V and 4 from J; bases not matched to a gene: 15.

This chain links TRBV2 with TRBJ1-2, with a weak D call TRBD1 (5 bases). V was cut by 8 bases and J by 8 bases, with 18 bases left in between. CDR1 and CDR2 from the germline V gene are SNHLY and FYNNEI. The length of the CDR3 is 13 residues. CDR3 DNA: TGTGCCAGCTCTCCTCAGGGAGGGAAAGGCTACACCTTC. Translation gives CASSPQGGKGYTF.

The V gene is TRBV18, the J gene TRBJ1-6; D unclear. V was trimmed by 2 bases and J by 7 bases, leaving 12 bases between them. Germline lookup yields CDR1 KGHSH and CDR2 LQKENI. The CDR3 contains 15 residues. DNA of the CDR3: TGTGCCAGCTCACCATCTGGGCCGCTAAATTCACCCCTCCACTTT. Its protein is CASSPSGPLNSPLHF.

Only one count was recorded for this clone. Here the CDR3 reads CASIPREVQYF. The CDR3, as DNA: TGTGCCAGCATTCCCCGGGAGGTGCAGTACTTC. The chain joins TRBV6-4 to TRBJ2-7, with 7 bases lining up with TRBD2. Germline V gene data show CDR1 as MRHNA and CDR2 as SNTAGT. V was clipped by 7 bases and J by 9 bases; unmatched bases: 6. The CDR3 runs 11 residues.

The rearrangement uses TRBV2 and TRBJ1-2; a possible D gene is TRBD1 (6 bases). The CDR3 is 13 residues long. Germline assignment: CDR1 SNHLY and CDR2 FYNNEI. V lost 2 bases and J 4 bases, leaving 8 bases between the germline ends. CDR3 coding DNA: TGTGCCAGCAGTGAAACAGGGACCTATGGCTACACCTTC. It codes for CASSETGTYGYTF.

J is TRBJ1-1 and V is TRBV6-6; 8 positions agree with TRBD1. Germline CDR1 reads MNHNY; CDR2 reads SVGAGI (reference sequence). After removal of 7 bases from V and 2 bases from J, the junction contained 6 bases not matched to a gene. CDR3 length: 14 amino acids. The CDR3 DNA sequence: TGTGCCAGCACCAACGCAGGGGGCAACACTGAAGCTTTCTTT. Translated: CASTNAGGNTEAFF.

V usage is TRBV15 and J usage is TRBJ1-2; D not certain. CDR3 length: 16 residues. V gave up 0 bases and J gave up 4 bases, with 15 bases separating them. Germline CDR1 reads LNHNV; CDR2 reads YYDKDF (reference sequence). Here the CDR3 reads CATSRDHRRGSYGYTF. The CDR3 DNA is TGTGCCACCAGCAGAGATCATAGGAGAGGGTCCTATGGCTACACCTTC. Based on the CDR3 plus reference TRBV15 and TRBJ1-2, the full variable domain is DAMVIQNPRYQVTQFGKPVTLSCSQTLNHNVMYWYQQKSSQAPKLLFHYYDKDFNNEADTPDNFQSRRPNTSFCFLDIRSPGLGDTAMYLCATSRDHRRGSYGYTFGSGTRLTVV.

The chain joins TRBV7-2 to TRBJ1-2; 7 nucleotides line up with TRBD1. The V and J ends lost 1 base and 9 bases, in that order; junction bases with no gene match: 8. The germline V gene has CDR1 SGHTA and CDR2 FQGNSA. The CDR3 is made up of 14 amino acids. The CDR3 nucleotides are TGTGCCAGCAGCTTAGTCCGGACAGGAGAGAGCTACACCTTC. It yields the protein CASSLVRTGESYTF.

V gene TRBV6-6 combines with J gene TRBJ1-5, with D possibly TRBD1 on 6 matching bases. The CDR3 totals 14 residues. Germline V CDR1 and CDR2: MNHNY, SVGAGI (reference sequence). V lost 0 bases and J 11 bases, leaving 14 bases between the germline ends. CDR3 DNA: TGTGCCAGCAGTTACTCAGGGGGGGAGGGGGCCCAGCATTTT. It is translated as CASSYSGGEGAQHF.

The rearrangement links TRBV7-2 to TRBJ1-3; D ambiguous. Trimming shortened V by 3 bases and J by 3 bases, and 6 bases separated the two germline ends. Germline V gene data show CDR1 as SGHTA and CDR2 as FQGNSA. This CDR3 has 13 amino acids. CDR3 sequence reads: CASSFPGGNTIYF. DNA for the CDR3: TGTGCCAGCAGCTTTCCAGGTGGAAACACCATATATTTT.

In DNA, the CDR3 is TGTGCCAGCAGCGGTCGTTGGCAGACGGGCGAGCAGTACTTC. Its translation: CASSGRWQTGEQYF. The V call is TRBV9, the J call TRBJ2-7, with D unresolved. The CDR3 totals 14 residues. With 3 bases removed from V and 6 bases from J, the gap between germline ends came to 16 bases. Germline V gene sequence: CDR1 SGDLS, CDR2 YYNGEE.